This T cell receptor (beta chain) was recorded in a study of human T cells and chemical hapten exposure. The time point here: patch test 2, 6 weeks after DPC sensitization. Treatment here: therapeutic diphenylcyclopropenone sensitization with weekly scalp DPC. Participating donors were patients with alopecia, aged 18 to 70 years, considered appropriate candidates for DPC. Unfractionated whole blood was the source from which total RNA was extracted. Study-level points and caveats: Donors, who had alopecia, may show an immune response that differs from healthy people's.

Deletions cut 6 bases from V and 0 bases from J, with 12 bases between. The CDR3 sequence is 15 residues long. The germline gives CDR1 MNHEY, CDR2 SVGEGT. As concerns this clonotype: Its antigen is unidentified.

TCRdb independently ran MiXCR on the RACE reads; one entry per CDR3 protein. The table includes nearly 85,000 distinct CDR3 sequences, around a tenth detected once. The receptor was derived from a man between 18 and 29 years old with alopecia areata. Some clones in this sample may be carry-over from other donors' samples. The sample consisted of whole blood, taken in connection with sensitization to the hapten diphenylcyclopropenone (DPC). V and J are TRBV6-2 or TRBV6-3 and TRBJ2-4; the D is unclear. The DNA of the CDR3 is TGTGCCAGCAGCCTCCGGCCACTAGCCAAAAACATTCAGTACTTC. This sequence encodes CASSLRPLAKNIQYF.